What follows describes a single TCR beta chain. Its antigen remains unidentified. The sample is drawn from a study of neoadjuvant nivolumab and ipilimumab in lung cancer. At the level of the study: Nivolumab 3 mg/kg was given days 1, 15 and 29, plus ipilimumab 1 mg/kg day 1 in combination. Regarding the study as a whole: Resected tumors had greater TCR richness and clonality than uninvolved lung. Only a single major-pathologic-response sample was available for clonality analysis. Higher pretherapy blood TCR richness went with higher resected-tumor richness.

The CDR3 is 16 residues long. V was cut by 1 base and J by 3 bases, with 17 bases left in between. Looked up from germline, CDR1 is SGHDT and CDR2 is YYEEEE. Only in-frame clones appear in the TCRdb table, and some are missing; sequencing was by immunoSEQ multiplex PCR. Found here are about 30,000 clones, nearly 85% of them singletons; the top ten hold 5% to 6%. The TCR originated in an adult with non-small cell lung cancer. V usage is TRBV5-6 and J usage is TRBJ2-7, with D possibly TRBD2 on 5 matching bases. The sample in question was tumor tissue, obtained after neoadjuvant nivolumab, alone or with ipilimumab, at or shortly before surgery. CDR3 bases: TGTGCCAGCAGCTTGTGGAGAGGGCTGTACCTCTACGAGCAGTACTTC. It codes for CASSLWRGLYLYEQYF.